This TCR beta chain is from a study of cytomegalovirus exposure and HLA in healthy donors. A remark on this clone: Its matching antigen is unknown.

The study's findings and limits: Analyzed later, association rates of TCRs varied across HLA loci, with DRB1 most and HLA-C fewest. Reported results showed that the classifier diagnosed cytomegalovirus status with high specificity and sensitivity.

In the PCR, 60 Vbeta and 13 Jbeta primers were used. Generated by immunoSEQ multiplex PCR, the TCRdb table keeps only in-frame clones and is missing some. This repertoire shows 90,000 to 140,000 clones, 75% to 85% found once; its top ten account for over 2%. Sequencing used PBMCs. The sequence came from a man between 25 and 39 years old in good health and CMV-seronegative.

The DNA for the CDR3 is TGCGCCAGCCGGGGGACAGGGGACGGAGGGGAAAAACTGTTTTTT. Translating gives CASRGTGDGGEKLFF. The genes are TRBV5-1 and TRBJ1-4; 10 bases map to TRBD1. With V trimmed by 7 bases and J by 8 bases, 11 bases remained unmatched. This CDR3 is built from 15 residues. Germline loops: CDR1 SGHRS, CDR2 YFSETQ. Full variable domain (missing parts from reference TRBV5-1 and TRBJ1-4): KAGVTQTPRYLIKTRGQQVTLSCSPISGHRSVSWYQQTPGQGLQFLFEYFSETQRNKGNFPGRFSGRQFSNSRSEMNVSTLELGDSALYLCASRGTGDGGEKLFFGSGTQLSVL.